This TCR beta chain was documented in a study of CD8 T cells in ankylosing spondylitis. Worth noting for this clonotype: Its target is not known.

The CDR3 extends over 12 amino acids. The germline V gene has CDR1 DFQATT and CDR2 SNEGSKA (reference sequence). V dropped 3 bases and J dropped 5; count of bases not matched to a gene: 0. Study outcomes and limitations: Some motif variants had been reported before (in reactive arthritis synovial fluid and blood).

TCRdb processed the 5' RACE reads anew with MiXCR; each CDR3 protein has one entry. The table includes 340,000 or so distinct CDR3 sequences, roughly 15% detected once. The gene calls are TRBV20-1 and TRBJ1-4; TRBD1 agrees at 7 bases. Sequenced material: blood, either unsorted or a sorted T cell fraction (not recorded which). The source is a male donor with ankylosing spondylitis or in good health (not recorded which). The CDR3 region is CSARDRNEKLFF. The CDR3 coding sequence is TGCAGTGCTAGGGACAGGAATGAAAAACTGTTTTTT.